This T cell receptor (beta chain) was sequenced for a study of T cell repertoires in cytomegalovirus infection. About the study: Shared public TCR beta signatures pointed to both CMV infection and a matching HLA type. Whole-study findings and limits: CMV carriers having the relevant HLA were flagged by cumulative public TCR beta family frequency. In two of eight donors, the top clonotype was HLA-C-restricted CMV-specific.

The V gene's germline CDR1 is SGDLS and CDR2 YYNGEE. V lost 1 base, J lost 8 bases, and 9 bases stayed unmatched. CDR3 length: 16 amino acids. On this clonotype: The antigen is not known.

From the reads, TCRdb called clonotypes with MiXCR, one entry per CDR3 protein. The data contain about 440,000 distinct CDR3 sequences, roughly a third of them singletons. The TCR was taken from a human donor in good health (CMV status not recorded). Some clones in this sample may be carry-over from other donors' samples. The chain carries TRBV9 and TRBJ2-1; 10 positions agree with TRBD1. The material sequenced was PBMCs. The CDR3 DNA is TGTGCCAGCAGCGTAAAGACAGGGGGCATATGGGATGAGCAGTTCTTC. It yields the protein CASSVKTGGIWDEQFF. The entire variable domain, with the rest obtained from reference TRBV9 and TRBJ2-1, is as follows: DSGVTQTPKHLITATGQRVTLRCSPRSGDLSVYWYQQSLDQGLQFLIQYYNGEERAKGNILERFSAQQFPDLHSELNLSSLELGDSALYFCASSVKTGGIWDEQFFGPGTRLTVL.